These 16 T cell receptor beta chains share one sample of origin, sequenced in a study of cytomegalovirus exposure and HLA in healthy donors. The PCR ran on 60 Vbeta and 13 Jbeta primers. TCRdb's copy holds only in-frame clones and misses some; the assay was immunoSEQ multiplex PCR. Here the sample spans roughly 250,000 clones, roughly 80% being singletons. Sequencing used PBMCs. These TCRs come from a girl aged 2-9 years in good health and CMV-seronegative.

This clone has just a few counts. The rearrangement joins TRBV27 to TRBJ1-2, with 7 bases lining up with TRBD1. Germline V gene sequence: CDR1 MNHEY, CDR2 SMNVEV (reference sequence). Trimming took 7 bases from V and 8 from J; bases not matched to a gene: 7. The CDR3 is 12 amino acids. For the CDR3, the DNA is TGTGCCAGCAAACAAGACAGGGAAGGCTACACCTTC. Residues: CASKQDREGYTF.

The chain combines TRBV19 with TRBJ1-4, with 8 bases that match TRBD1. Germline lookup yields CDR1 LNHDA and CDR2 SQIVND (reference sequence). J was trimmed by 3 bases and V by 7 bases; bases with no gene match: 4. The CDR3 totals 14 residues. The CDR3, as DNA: TGTGCCAGTACCCGGGACAGGTCTAATGAAAAACTGTTTTTT. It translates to CASTRDRSNEKLFF.

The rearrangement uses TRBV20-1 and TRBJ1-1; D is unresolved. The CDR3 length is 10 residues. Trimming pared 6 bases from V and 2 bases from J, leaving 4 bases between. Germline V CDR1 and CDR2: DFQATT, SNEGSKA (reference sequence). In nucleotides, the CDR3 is TGCAGTGCCCTCAACACTGAAGCTTTCTTT. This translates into CSALNTEAFF.

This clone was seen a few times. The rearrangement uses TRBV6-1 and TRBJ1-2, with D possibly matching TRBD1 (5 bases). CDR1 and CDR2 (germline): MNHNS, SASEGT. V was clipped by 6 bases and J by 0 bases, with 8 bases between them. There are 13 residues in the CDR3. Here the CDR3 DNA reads TGTGCCAGCAGCCGGGACTCTAACTATGGCTACACCTTC. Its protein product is CASSRDSNYGYTF.

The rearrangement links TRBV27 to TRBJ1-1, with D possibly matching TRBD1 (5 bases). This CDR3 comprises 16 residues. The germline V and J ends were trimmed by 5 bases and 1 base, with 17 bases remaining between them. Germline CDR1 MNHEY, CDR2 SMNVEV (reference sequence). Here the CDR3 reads CASSPAWGRANTEAFF. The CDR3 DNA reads TGTGCCAGCAGTCCCGCGTGGGGCAGGGCGAACACTGAAGCTTTCTTT.

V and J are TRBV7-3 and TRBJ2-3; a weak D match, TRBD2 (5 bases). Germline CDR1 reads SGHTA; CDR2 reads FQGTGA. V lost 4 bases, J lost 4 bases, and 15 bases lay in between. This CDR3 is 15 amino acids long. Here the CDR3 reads CASSSLGGFADTQYF. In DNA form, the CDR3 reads TGTGCCAGCAGCTCACTAGGTGGCTTTGCAGATACGCAGTATTTT.

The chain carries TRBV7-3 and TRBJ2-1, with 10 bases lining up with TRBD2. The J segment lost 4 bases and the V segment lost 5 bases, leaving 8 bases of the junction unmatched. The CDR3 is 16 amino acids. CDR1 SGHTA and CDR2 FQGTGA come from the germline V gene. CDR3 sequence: CASSTTSGGEYNEQFF. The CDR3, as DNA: TGTGCCAGCAGCACCACAAGCGGGGGGGAATACAATGAGCAGTTCTTC. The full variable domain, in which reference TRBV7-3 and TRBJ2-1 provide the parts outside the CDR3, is GAGVSQTPSNKVTEKGKYVELRCDPISGHTALYWYRQSLGQGPEFLIYFQGTGAADDSGLPNDRFFAVRPEGSVSTLKIQRTERGDSAVYLCASSTTSGGEYNEQFFGPGTRLTVL.

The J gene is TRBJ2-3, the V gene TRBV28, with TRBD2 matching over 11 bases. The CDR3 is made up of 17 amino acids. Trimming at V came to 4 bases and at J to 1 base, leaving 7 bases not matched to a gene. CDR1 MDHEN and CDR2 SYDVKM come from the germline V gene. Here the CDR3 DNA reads TGTGCCAGCAGTTCGTCTAGCGGGAGGAGGGGCACAGATACGCAGTATTTT. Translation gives CASSSSSGRRGTDTQYF.

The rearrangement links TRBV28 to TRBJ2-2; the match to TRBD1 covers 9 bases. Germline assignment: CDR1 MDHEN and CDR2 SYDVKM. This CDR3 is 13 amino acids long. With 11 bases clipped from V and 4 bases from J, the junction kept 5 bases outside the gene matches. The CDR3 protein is CAGGQGSTGELFF. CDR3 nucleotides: TGTGCCGGCGGACAGGGGAGCACCGGGGAGCTGTTTTTT.

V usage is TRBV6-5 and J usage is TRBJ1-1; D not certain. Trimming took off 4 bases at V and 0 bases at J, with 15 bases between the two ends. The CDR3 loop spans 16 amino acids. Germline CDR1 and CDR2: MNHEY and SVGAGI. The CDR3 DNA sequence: TGTGCCAGCAGTTCCACTAGCGGTTACATGAACACTGAAGCTTTCTTT. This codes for CASSSTSGYMNTEAFF.

CDR3 sequence: CASSREGEAGPYNEQFF. The CDR3 coding sequence is TGCGCCAGCAGTCGGGAGGGGGAGGCCGGTCCCTACAATGAGCAGTTCTTC. The rearrangement uses TRBV5-1 and TRBJ2-1; 8 bases agree with TRBD2. Germline V gene sequence: CDR1 SGHRS, CDR2 YFSETQ. This CDR3 region has 17 residues. V was pared by 5 bases and J by 2 bases, with 12 bases of the junction left unmatched.

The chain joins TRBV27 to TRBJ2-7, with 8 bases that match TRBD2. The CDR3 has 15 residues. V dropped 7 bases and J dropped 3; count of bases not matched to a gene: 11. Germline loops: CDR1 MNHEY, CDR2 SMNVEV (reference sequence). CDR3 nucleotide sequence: TGTGCCAGCAATCGAGCGGGAGTAGGCGTCTACGAGCAGTACTTC. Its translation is CASNRAGVGVYEQYF.

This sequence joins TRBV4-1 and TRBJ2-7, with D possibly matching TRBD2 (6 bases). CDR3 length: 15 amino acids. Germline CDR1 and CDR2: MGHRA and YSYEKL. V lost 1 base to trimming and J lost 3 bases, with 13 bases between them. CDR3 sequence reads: CASSQGLEPLYEQYF. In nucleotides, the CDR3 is TGCGCCAGCAGCCAAGGACTAGAACCTCTCTACGAGCAGTACTTC.

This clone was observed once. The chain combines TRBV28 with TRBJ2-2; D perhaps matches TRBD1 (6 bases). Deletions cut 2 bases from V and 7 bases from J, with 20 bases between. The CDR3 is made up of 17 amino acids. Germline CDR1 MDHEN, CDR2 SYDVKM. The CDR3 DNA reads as TGTGCCAGCAGTTTAGTTTGGGCCGGGACAATGGTCGGGGAGCTGTTTTTT. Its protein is CASSLVWAGTMVGELFF. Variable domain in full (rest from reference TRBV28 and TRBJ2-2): DVKVTQSSRYLVKRTGEKVFLECVQDMDHENMFWYRQDPGLGLRLIYFSYDVKMKEKGDIPEGYSVSREKKERFSLILESASTNQTSMYLCASSLVWAGTMVGELFFGEGSRLTVL.

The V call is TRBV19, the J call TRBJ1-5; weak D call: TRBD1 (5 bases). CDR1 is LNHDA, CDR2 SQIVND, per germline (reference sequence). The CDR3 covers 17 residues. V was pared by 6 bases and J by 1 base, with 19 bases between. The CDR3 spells CASSPAPRVFSNQPQHF. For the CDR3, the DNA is TGTGCCAGTAGCCCCGCCCCCAGGGTTTTCAGCAATCAGCCCCAGCATTTT.

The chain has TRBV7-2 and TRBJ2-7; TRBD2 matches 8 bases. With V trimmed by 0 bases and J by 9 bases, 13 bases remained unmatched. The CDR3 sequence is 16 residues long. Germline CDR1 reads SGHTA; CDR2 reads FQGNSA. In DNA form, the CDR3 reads TGTGCCAGCAGCTTAGCCGGGCGGGGGGCCTGGGGGGTGCAGTACTTC. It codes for CASSLAGRGAWGVQYF. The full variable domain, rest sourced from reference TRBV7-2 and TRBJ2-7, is GAGVSQSPSNKVTEKGKDVELRCDPISGHTALYWYRQSLGQGLEFLIYFQGNSAPDKSGLPSDRFSAERTGGSVSTLTIQRTQQEDSAVYLCASSLAGRGAWGVQYFGPGTRLTVT.